Below, 21 T cell receptor beta chains from the same sample are listed, as sequenced in a study of vaccination and CD4 T cells after COVID-19. Oncomine TCR Beta short-read sequencing was applied to DNA from cultured CD4+ T cells. TCRdb re-called the PCR reads with MiXCR, one entry per CDR3 protein. The sample consists of 10,000 to 15,000 distinct CDR3 sequences, under 80% of them appearing once. These receptors have no known antigen. Indicated treatment: approximately nine-day PBMC culture with coronavirus spike peptide pools or control peptides (ViraFEST assay). The sequencing input was CD4+ T cells from blood, cultured in vitro. These receptors were collected from a human donor who had recovered from COVID-19.

J is TRBJ1-1 and V is TRBV18; D gene unclear. Trimming stripped 5 bases from V and 3 bases from J, with 10 bases between. The CDR3 sequence is 13 residues long. CDR1 is KGHSH and CDR2 is LQKENI in the germline V gene. This CDR3 is CASSGIKDTEAFF. CDR3 in DNA: TGTGCCAGCTCAGGGATTAAGGACACTGAAGCTTTCTTT.

The chain has TRBV7-9 and TRBJ2-3; 9 bases agree with TRBD2. Germline V lookup: CDR1 SEHNR, CDR2 FQNEAQ (reference sequence). CDR3 size: 17 residues. Trimming took 4 bases from V and 2 from J; bases not matched to a gene: 10. CDR3 region: CASSSASGRSITDTQYF. The CDR3 nucleotides read TGTGCCAGCAGCTCAGCGAGCGGGAGGTCGATCACAGATACGCAGTATTTT.

The rearrangement uses TRBV7-2 and TRBJ1-5; 7 bases are shared with TRBD1. The CDR3 has 16 amino acids. J was trimmed by 2 bases and V by 4 bases; bases with no gene match: 8. Germline CDR1 reads SGHTA; CDR2 reads FQGNSA. CDR3 sequence reads: CASSSQGVWGNQPQHF. CDR3 DNA sequence: TGTGCCAGCAGCTCCCAGGGGGTCTGGGGCAATCAGCCCCAGCATTTT.

DNA of the CDR3: TGCGCCAGCAGCCAAGTTTGGTCAGGGAACTGGCAGCCCCAGCATTTT. Amino acid sequence: CASSQVWSGNWQPQHF. The chain uses TRBV4-1 and TRBJ1-5; maybe TRBD1 (5 bases). The V gene's germline CDR1 is MGHRA and CDR2 YSYEKL. The CDR3 runs 16 residues. V dropped 1 base and J dropped 7 bases, with 17 bases sitting between them.

The chain combines TRBV6-1 with TRBJ2-5; D is ambiguous. Trimming pared 2 bases from V and 5 bases from J, leaving 15 bases between. The CDR3 has 15 residues. Germline values: CDR1 MNHNS, CDR2 SASEGT. The CDR3 bases are TGTGCCAGCAGTGAACGGAGTGACGGTCGGGAGACCCAGTACTTC. Amino acid sequence: CASSERSDGRETQYF.

The V and J genes are TRBV5-6 and TRBJ2-7; D gene uncertain. Trimming took 3 bases from V and 4 from J, leaving 14 bases between them. The germline V gene has CDR1 SGHDT and CDR2 YYEEEE. The CDR3 spans 14 residues. CDR3 nucleotide sequence: TGTGCCAGCAGCTGGGGTGCTGGGAATTACGAGCAGTACTTC. Encoded protein: CASSWGAGNYEQYF.

By frequency in the sample, this clonotype is medium-sized (0.01 to 0.1%). The rearrangement links TRBV15 to TRBJ2-7; D might be TRBD1 (5 bases). V was clipped by 0 bases and J by 2 bases, with 17 bases between them. The CDR3 is made up of 17 amino acids. Germline assignment: CDR1 LNHNV and CDR2 YYDKDF (reference sequence). CDR3 loop: CATSRDYLGQGPYEQYF. The CDR3 coding sequence is TGTGCCACCAGCAGAGATTACCTTGGGCAGGGTCCCTACGAGCAGTACTTC. The entire variable domain, with the rest obtained from reference TRBV15 and TRBJ2-7, is as follows: DAMVIQNPRYQVTQFGKPVTLSCSQTLNHNVMYWYQQKSSQAPKLLFHYYDKDFNNEADTPDNFQSRRPNTSFCFLDIRSPGLGDTAMYLCATSRDYLGQGPYEQYFGPGTRLTVT.

The J gene is TRBJ2-7, the V gene TRBV7-9; D unresolved. The CDR3 totals 12 residues. Germline assignment: CDR1 SEHNR and CDR2 FQNEAQ (reference sequence). V was shortened by 4 bases and J by 2 bases, with 6 bases between the two germline ends. CDR3 loop: CASSSLTYEQYF. As DNA, the CDR3 is TGTGCCAGCAGCTCTCTGACCTACGAGCAGTACTTC.

The J gene is TRBJ2-4, the V gene TRBV4-3, with D possibly being TRBD2 (5 bases). The CDR3 is 16 residues long. Germline assignment: CDR1 LGHNA and CDR2 YSLEER. The germline V and J ends were trimmed by 6 bases and 0 bases, with 15 bases remaining between them. Here the CDR3 reads CASREAGGLAKNIQYF. In DNA form, the CDR3 reads TGCGCCAGCAGAGAGGCAGGTGGACTAGCCAAAAACATTCAGTACTTC.

The rearrangement uses TRBV19 and TRBJ2-7; 7 bases are a match to TRBD2. From germline, CDR1 is LNHDA and CDR2 SQIVND (reference sequence). Unmatched junction bases numbered 10, after V lost 3 bases and J lost 2 bases. There are 16 residues in the CDR3. The CDR3 here is CASSMGSGTGTYEQYF. The CDR3 nucleotides are TGTGCCAGTAGTATGGGGAGCGGGACTGGGACCTACGAGCAGTACTTC.

The genes are TRBV10-3 and TRBJ2-1; possibly TRBD2 for D (5 bases). From germline, CDR1 is ENHRY and CDR2 SYGVKD. This CDR3 has 12 residues. With 4 bases removed from V and 9 bases from J, the gap between germline ends came to 10 bases. CDR3 nucleotide sequence: TGTGCCATCAGTGTCCAGGAGGTTGAGCAGTTCTTC. Protein: CAISVQEVEQFF.

This chain joins TRBV20-1 and TRBJ2-7, with 8 bases aligning to TRBD2. Germline V gene data show CDR1 as DFQATT and CDR2 as SNEGSKA (reference sequence). The CDR3 sequence is 14 residues long. J gave up 2 bases and V 1 base, and 4 bases lay outside the gene matches. The CDR3 bases are TGCAGTGCTAGAGGCGGGAGGAACCCCTACGAGCAGTACTTC. It encodes CSARGGRNPYEQYF.

The chain joins TRBV7-9 to TRBJ2-7; 8 positions match TRBD2. This CDR3 region has 17 residues. The J segment lost 0 bases and the V segment lost 5 bases, leaving 12 bases of the junction unmatched. The germline gives CDR1 SEHNR, CDR2 FQNEAQ (reference sequence). The CDR3, as DNA: TGTGCCAGCAGCCCCCTTCGGGCTAGCGGGTTCTCCTACGAGCAGTACTTC. Translated, it gives CASSPLRASGFSYEQYF.

V gene TRBV20-1 combines with J gene TRBJ2-1; a possible D gene is TRBD1 (6 bases). CDR1 DFQATT and CDR2 SNEGSKA come from the germline V gene (reference sequence). This CDR3 is built from 16 residues. With 4 bases removed from V and 0 bases from J, the gap between germline ends came to 16 bases. In DNA form, the CDR3 reads TGCAGTGCTACAGGGGAACGGGGCAGCTCCTACAATGAGCAGTTCTTC. This sequence encodes CSATGERGSSYNEQFF.

This clonotype was seen a few times. The V gene is TRBV11-1, the J gene TRBJ2-3; 8 bases agree with TRBD1. V was clipped by 4 bases and J by 5 bases; unmatched bases: 8. Germline lookup yields CDR1 SGHAT and CDR2 FQDESV (reference sequence). CDR3 size: 15 residues. As DNA, the CDR3 is TGTGCCAGCAGCTCCTCTCAGGGGGCGGTAGATACGCAGTATTTT. It codes for CASSSSQGAVDTQYF.

By share of the sample, this clonotype is medium-sized (0.01 to 0.1%). This rearrangement joins TRBV29-1 to TRBJ1-1; 9 nucleotides match TRBD1. Germline CDR1 SQVTM, CDR2 ANQGSEA. V was clipped by 7 bases and J by 6 bases; unmatched bases: 18. The CDR3 totals 16 residues. The CDR3 region is CSAPRGQGFGGAEAFF. CDR3 nucleotides: TGCAGCGCCCCGAGGGGACAGGGTTTTGGAGGGGCTGAAGCTTTCTTT.

This chain joins TRBV6-2 or TRBV6-3 and TRBJ2-7; 7 bases align to TRBD2. After removal of 0 bases from V and 2 bases from J, the junction contained 4 bases not matched to a gene. Germline CDR1 reads MNHEY; CDR2 reads SVGEGT. This CDR3 spans 15 amino acids. CDR3 in amino acids: CASSYSGTKPYEQYF. CDR3 bases: TGTGCCAGCAGTTACTCTGGGACTAAACCCTACGAGCAGTACTTC.

The V and J genes are TRBV11-1 and TRBJ2-5; D not certain. V was clipped by 2 bases and J by 5 bases, with 9 bases between them. Germline-derived CDR1 and CDR2 are SGHAT and FQDESV (reference sequence). CDR3 length: 13 residues. CDR3 DNA: TGTGCCAGCAGCTTATTGGCGGCGGAGACCCAGTACTTC. Translation gives CASSLLAAETQYF.

The chain is built from TRBV6-4 and TRBJ2-2, with TRBD2 matching 11 bases. The J segment lost 3 bases and the V segment lost 3 bases, leaving 0 bases of the junction unmatched. The CDR3 has 15 residues. CDR1 is MRHNA, CDR2 SNTAGT, per germline. CDR3 DNA: TGTGCCAGCAGTGAGGGACTAGCGGACACCGGGGAGCTGTTTTTT. It is translated as CASSEGLADTGELFF.

V is TRBV7-3 and J is TRBJ2-1, with 9 bases aligning to TRBD2. The CDR3 covers 17 residues. In germline, CDR1 is SGHTA, CDR2 FQGTGA. V trimming: 0 bases; J trimming: 5 bases; junction bases outside the gene matches: 8. In DNA form, the CDR3 reads TGTGCCAGCAGCTTAACGGCGGCGGGAGGGTCGGACAATGAGCAGTTCTTC. Residues: CASSLTAAGGSDNEQFF. The complete variable domain, with remaining parts taken from reference TRBV7-3 and TRBJ2-1, reads GAGVSQTPSNKVTEKGKYVELRCDPISGHTALYWYRQSLGQGPEFLIYFQGTGAADDSGLPNDRFFAVRPEGSVSTLKIQRTERGDSAVYLCASSLTAAGGSDNEQFFGPGTRLTVL.

This clonotype is classed as medium-sized. The chain has TRBV7-2 and TRBJ2-2; D is unclear. This CDR3 spans 15 amino acids. Trimming shortened V by 5 bases and J by 2 bases, and 12 bases separated the two germline ends. CDR1 SGHTA and CDR2 FQGNSA come from the germline V gene. In DNA, the CDR3 is TGTGCCAGCAGCGAATCCGGGCCAAACACCGGGGAGCTGTTTTTT. This translates into CASSESGPNTGELFF.